These T cell receptor beta chains were read from a single sample in a study of PD-1 blockade in classical Hodgkin lymphoma. Clones were sequenced by immunoSEQ multiplex PCR, and TCRdb holds only the in-frame ones, with some missing. This table holds fewer than 25,000 clones, 60% to 80% found once. Sequences were derived from peripheral blood mononuclear cells (PBMCs), sampled before the fourth cycle of nivolumab. Receptors were obtained from a human donor with classical Hodgkin lymphoma. The CDR3 runs from the conserved cysteine through the conserved F or W. The D gene is left open where the match is weak. Clone sizes are given selectively: once, few, many, or a class where the clone is expanded.

. | once | TRBJ2-5 | TRBV27 | TGTGCCAGCAGTTTATTGGGAGCGGGTGTGCAAGAGACCCAGTACTTC | CASSLLGAGVQETQYF
. | . | TRBJ1-1 | TRBV7-9 | TGTGCCAGCAGCTATAACCAGGGTGAAGCTTTCTTT | CASSYNQGEAFF
. | once | TRBJ2-2 | TRBV5-1 | TGCGCCAGCAGCCTCGGTACCACCGGGGAGCTGTTTTTT | CASSLGTTGELFF
. | . | TRBJ2-2 | TRBV2 | TGTGCCAGCAGTATTCAGGGTACCGGGGAGCTGTTTTTT | CASSIQGTGELFF
. | . | TRBJ1-1 | TRBV18 | TGTGCCAGCTCAAGACAGACGAACACTGAAGCTTTCTTT | CASSRQTNTEAFF
. | . | TRBJ2-5 | TRBV6-6 | TGTGCCAGCAGTTACGGAGCGGCCGAAGAGACCCAGTACTTC | CASSYGAAEETQYF
. | . | TRBJ1-1 | TRBV30 | TGTGCCTGGAGTGTAGGAATTCAGAACACTGAAGCTTTCTTT | CAWSVGIQNTEAFF
. | few | TRBJ1-5 | TRBV5-8 | TGTGCCAGTCCCGACGGTTATAGCAATCAGCCCCAGCATTTT | CASPDGYSNQPQHF
TRBD1 | . | TRBJ2-7 | TRBV6-1 | TGTGCCAGCAGATACAGGGGGCGCGATGTGGACGAGCAGTACTTC | CASRYRGRDVDEQYF
TRBD1 | . | TRBJ2-7 | TRBV15 | TGTGCCACCAGCAGAGGGTCGGGACAGGGGGACAACGAGCAGTACTTC | CATSRGSGQGDNEQYF
. | few | TRBJ1-5 | TRBV18 | TGTGCCAGCTCAGCCGATTGGACACAGCCCCAGCATTTT | CASSADWTQPQHF
TRBD1 | . | TRBJ2-1 | TRBV27 | TGTGCCAGCTCCAACCCCTCGGGACAGAGATACAATGAGCAGTTCTTC | CASSNPSGQRYNEQFF
. | . | TRBJ1-1 | TRBV6-1 | TGTGCCAGCCCACTAAAGGCAGGGTCCACTGAAGCTTTCTTT | CASPLKAGSTEAFF
TRBD1 | few | TRBJ1-2 | TRBV19 | TGTGCAAGCCGGGACAGGGGGACTAACTATGGCTACACCTTC | CASRDRGTNYGYTF
. | few | TRBJ1-1 | TRBV27 | TGTGCCAGCAGTTTATCAGGTGGGACTGAAGCTTTCTTT | CASSLSGGTEAFF
. | . | TRBJ1-2 | TRBV9 | TGTGCCAGCAGCGTAGCCCAGGGGAACTATGGCTACACCTTC | CASSVAQGNYGYTF
TRBD1 | . | TRBJ2-5 | TRBV4-2 | TGTGCCAGCAGCCACGAGGACAGGGGGTACCAAGAGACCCAGTACTTC | CASSHEDRGYQETQYF
. | . | TRBJ2-1 | TRBV11-2 | TGTGCCTCCGAGGGGTTTCAAATGCCTTACAATGAGCAGTTCTTC | CASEGFQMPYNEQFF
. | few | TRBJ1-5 | TRBV13 | TGTGCCAGCAGCTTAGGGGCCCCAGGCAATCAGCCCCAGCATTTT | CASSLGAPGNQPQHF
. | . | TRBJ1-1 | TRBV28 | TGTGCCAGCAGTTTATTGAGTGGGGGGCGTGCTGAAGCTTTCTTT | CASSLLSGGRAEAFF
TRBD1 | . | TRBJ1-1 | TRBV7-2 | TGTGCCAGCAGCGCTGACAGGGGCCGAAGTGAAGCTTTCTTT | CASSADRGRSEAFF
. | . | TRBJ1-6 | TRBV28 | TGTGCCAGCAGAATTATAACAGGGTATAATTCACCCCTCCACTTT | CASRIITGYNSPLHF
. | . | TRBJ2-2 | TRBV5-1 | TGCGCCAGCAGCTTTGGGGGAAACACCGGGGAGCTGTTTTTT | CASSFGGNTGELFF
. | . | TRBJ1-1 | TRBV7-9 | TGTGCCAGCAGCTTGGGGGGGCGGACTGAAGCTTTCTTT | CASSLGGRTEAFF
. | . | TRBJ2-1 | TRBV4-1 | TGCGCCAGCAGCCAAGAATATGTCCCTGCCGATGAGCAGTTCTTC | CASSQEYVPADEQFF
. | few | TRBJ2-5 | TRBV27 | TGTGCCAGCGGATTAAAAGAGACCCAGTACTTC | CASGLKETQYF
. | . | TRBJ2-5 | TRBV10-3 | TGTGCCTCCAGAGGGGCGGAAGAGACCCAGTACTTC | CASRGAEETQYF
. | few | TRBJ2-7 | TRBV7-2 | TGTGCCAGCAGCTTCTTTGTGCAGGCACCCTCCTACGAGCAGTACTTC | CASSFFVQAPSYEQYF
. | once | TRBJ1-3 | TRBV19 | TGTGCCAGTAGCCCGGCCTCTGGAAACACCATATATTTT | CASSPASGNTIYF
. | . | TRBJ2-5 | TRBV2 | TGTGCCAGCAGACTGAGCAGGCCCCAAGAGACCCAGTACTTC | CASRLSRPQETQYF
TRBD1 | . | TRBJ2-5 | TRBV29-1 | TGCAGCGTTGAAAGACGAATCGGGACAGGGGAGACCCAGTACTTC | CSVERRIGTGETQYF
. | . | TRBJ1-2 | TRBV6-6 | TGTGCCAGCATGGGGGGGTCAGACTATGGCTACACCTTC | CASMGGSDYGYTF
. | . | TRBJ2-1 | TRBV7-2 | TGTGCCAGCAGCGCAGGAGGGGACGCGGGCAATGAGCAGTTCTTC | CASSAGGDAGNEQFF
TRBD1 | . | TRBJ2-5 | TRBV15 | TGTGCCACCAGCAGAGGTCACAGGGGGCAGGAGACCCAGTACTTC | CATSRGHRGQETQYF
TRBD1 | . | TRBJ2-1 | TRBV29-1 | TGCAGCGTAAGACAGGGATCCTGGGAGCAGTTCTTC | CSVRQGSWEQFF
TRBD2 | few | TRBJ2-1 | TRBV5-1 | TGCGCCAGCAGCTTGGGACTAGCGGGAGGTGAGCAGTTCTTC | CASSLGLAGGEQFF
. | . | TRBJ2-1 | TRBV10-3 | TGTGCCACTACCAGGGGAGGAACCTACAATGAGCAGTTCTTC | CATTRGGTYNEQFF
TRBD1 | . | TRBJ2-5 | TRBV5-1 | TGCGCCAGCAGAGTGACAGGGAATCAAGAGACCCAGTACTTC | CASRVTGNQETQYF
TRBD1 | . | TRBJ2-5 | TRBV5-1 | TGCGCCAGCAGCTTGGGGGGACAGGGCTCCCAAGAGACCCAGTACTTC | CASSLGGQGSQETQYF
. | . | TRBJ1-5 | TRBV19 | TGTGCCAGTAGTATGGGTCGTTCAGGCAATCAGCCCCAGCATTTT | CASSMGRSGNQPQHF
. | few | TRBJ1-1 | TRBV10-1 | TGCGCCAGCAGTGAGACAGGGTGGACTGAAGCTTTCTTT | CASSETGWTEAFF
TRBD2 | . | TRBJ2-5 | TRBV5-5 | TGTGCCAGCAGCACCGGACTAGCTCCTCAAGAGACCCAGTACTTC | CASSTGLAPQETQYF
TRBD1 | . | TRBJ1-2 | TRBV18 | TGTGCCAGCTCACCGAAAGGACAGGGGGACTATGGCTACACCTTC | CASSPKGQGDYGYTF